The clone carrying this T cell receptor beta chain has more than one count but fewer than ten. Deletions cut 2 bases from V and 2 bases from J, with 8 bases between. CDR1 and CDR2 (germline): KGHDR, SFDVKD. This CDR3 is built from 15 residues. TCRdb re-called the 5' RACE reads through MiXCR, storing one row per CDR3 protein. Among some 160,000 distinct CDR3 sequences listed, about an eighth were seen once. The source of the sample is a study of T-cell memory formation after mild COVID-19. Sequenced sample: PBMCs or a T cell subset sorted from them (not recorded which). The chain couples TRBV24-1 to TRBJ2-2; D is ambiguous. The clonotype originates from a man aged 18 to 29 who had mild COVID-19 (a few samples of this study predate the infection). Cell type and time point are not known. The CDR3 region has the DNA TGTGCCACCAGTGATTCCACAGTTAACACCGGGGAGCTGTTTTTT. Translation: CATSDSTVNTGELFF.